One sample yielded the 29 T cell receptor beta chains listed below, sequenced in a study of cytomegalovirus exposure and HLA in healthy donors (dated by TCRdb to about 2017). The library was prepared using the immunoSEQ multiplex PCR assay. A mixture of 60 forward primers for TCR Vbeta segments and 13 reverse primers for TCR Jbeta segments was used in the multiplex PCR. The immuneACCESS repertoire file appears here via TCRdb, limited to in-frame rearrangements. These files lack a portion of the clones; in checked studies, under half of the deficit traces to unresolved V genes, and the cause of the others is not known. This sample has fewer than 150,000 clones in its table, and under 80% of those were observed once. The ten top clones hold less than 3.5% of the sample. Sample: PBMCs. All receptors derive from a male donor in good health and CMV-seronegative.

The chain combines TRBV7-3 with TRBJ2-2; no clear D gene. This CDR3 comprises 14 residues. V gave up 0 bases and J gave up 6 bases, with 8 bases separating them. CDR1 is SGHTA, CDR2 FQGTGA, per germline. The CDR3: CASSLTYGPGELFF. The CDR3, as DNA: TGTGCCAGCAGCTTAACTTATGGCCCCGGGGAGCTGTTTTTT.

This clone came up once. This rearrangement joins TRBV7-6 to TRBJ2-5; D might be TRBD1 (5 bases). This CDR3 has 17 amino acids. Trimming left V 0 bases short and J 5 bases short, with 19 bases between. Germline values: CDR1 SGHVS, CDR2 FNYEAQ. The CDR3, as DNA: TGTGCCAGCAGCTTAGCGAACGAGTCAGGGCGGATTGAGACCCAGTACTTC. This codes for CASSLANESGRIETQYF.

CDR3 amino acids: CAISEGGDSDGYTF. CDR3 DNA sequence: TGTGCCATCAGTGAGGGGGGCGACTCGGATGGCTACACCTTC. This sequence joins TRBV10-3 and TRBJ1-2, with D tentatively TRBD1 (6 bases). CDR3 length: 14 residues. CDR1 and CDR2 (germline): ENHRY, SYGVKD. V was cut by 2 bases and J by 6 bases, with 13 bases left in between.

V gene TRBV6-1 combines with J gene TRBJ2-2, with 7 bases matching TRBD2. Germline CDR1 reads MNHNS; CDR2 reads SASEGT. This CDR3 has 15 residues. J was trimmed by 1 base and V by 6 bases; bases with no gene match: 5. CDR3 sequence reads: CASSRGLWNTGELFF. CDR3 coding DNA: TGTGCCAGCAGCCGGGGACTATGGAACACCGGGGAGCTGTTTTTT.

This sequence joins TRBV6-4 and TRBJ2-3; the D is unclear. Trimming removed 2 bases at V and 1 base at J, with 10 bases between. Germline V lookup: CDR1 MRHNA, CDR2 SNTAGT. The CDR3 extends over 15 amino acids. CDR3 amino acids: CASSDRTVRTDTQYF. CDR3 nucleotide sequence: TGTGCCAGCAGTGACAGAACAGTACGCACAGATACGCAGTATTTT.

This clone is a singleton in its sample. J is TRBJ2-1 and V is TRBV5-1; TRBD2 matches 8 bases. From germline, CDR1 is SGHRS and CDR2 YFSETQ. The CDR3 is made up of 15 amino acids. V lost 5 bases, J lost 3 bases, and 7 bases stayed unmatched. The CDR3 sequence is CASSRTGTSYNEQFF. The CDR3, as DNA: TGCGCCAGCAGTCGCACCGGGACTAGCTACAATGAGCAGTTCTTC.

This sequence joins TRBV27 and TRBJ2-2, with D unclear. The CDR3 is made up of 14 amino acids. Trimming cost V 5 bases and J 0 bases, with 7 bases left between them. Germline CDR1 MNHEY, CDR2 SMNVEV (reference sequence). Written as DNA, the CDR3 is TGTGCCAGCAGTCCCCGGTCGAACACCGGGGAGCTGTTTTTT. It encodes CASSPRSNTGELFF.

The chain joins TRBV2 to TRBJ2-7; 7 bases align to TRBD1. Trimming removed 7 bases from V and 3 bases from J; junction bases left unmatched: 3. The CDR3 loop spans 12 amino acids. Germline lookup yields CDR1 SNHLY and CDR2 FYNNEI. The CDR3 region has the DNA TGTGCCAGCACCGCAGGGGGCTACGAGCAGTACTTC. Translated, it gives CASTAGGYEQYF.

V and J are TRBV5-1 and TRBJ1-1, with 7 nucleotides matching TRBD1. V was pared by 4 bases and J by 0 bases, with 9 bases of the junction left unmatched. CDR3 length: 16 residues. Germline CDR1 reads SGHRS; CDR2 reads YFSETQ. The CDR3 loop is CASSREGQTLNTEAFF. The DNA of the CDR3 is TGCGCCAGCAGCCGGGAGGGACAGACTTTGAACACTGAAGCTTTCTTT.

The chain uses TRBV27 and TRBJ1-4; TRBD1 might be the D (5 bases). Germline V CDR1 and CDR2: MNHEY, SMNVEV (reference sequence). The CDR3 loop spans 16 amino acids. Trimming left V 6 bases short and J 5 bases short, with 19 bases between. This chain's CDR3 is CASSLTGEGRNEKLFF. The CDR3 DNA follows: TGTGCCAGCAGCCTCACCGGGGAGGGGAGGAATGAAAAACTGTTTTTT.

This clone was detected only a few times. This sequence joins TRBV27 and TRBJ1-2; a weak D match, TRBD1 (6 bases). The CDR3 has 13 amino acids. Germline CDR1 MNHEY, CDR2 SMNVEV (reference sequence). Trimming stripped 6 bases from V and 4 bases from J, with 12 bases between. CDR3 in DNA: TGTGCCAGCAGACCACAGGGAGTCTATGGCTACACCTTC. As protein: CASRPQGVYGYTF.

The rearrangement links TRBV9 to TRBJ2-7, with D possibly matching TRBD2 (5 bases). V was clipped by 4 bases and J by 3 bases, with 17 bases between them. The CDR3 length is 15 residues. Germline CDR1 and CDR2: SGDLS and YYNGEE. The CDR3 coding sequence is TGTGCCAGCAGCACAGACACGGGAACGTTCTACGAGCAGTACTTC. Protein: CASSTDTGTFYEQYF.

The V and J genes are TRBV19 and TRBJ2-1; D call uncertain. The CDR3 length is 12 residues. Trimming pared 8 bases from V and 1 base from J, leaving 6 bases between. Germline loops: CDR1 LNHDA, CDR2 SQIVND (reference sequence). CDR3 loop: CASGLSYNEQFF. For the CDR3, the DNA is TGTGCCAGTGGCTTGTCCTACAATGAGCAGTTCTTC. Supplemented by reference TRBV19 and TRBJ2-1, the full variable domain reads DGGITQSPKYLFRKEGQNVTLSCEQNLNHDAMYWYRQDPGQGLRLIYYSQIVNDFQKGDIAEGYSVSREKKESFPLTVTSAQKNPTAFYLCASGLSYNEQFFGPGTRLTVL.

On this clone: Germline is not matched at one junction end, which may reflect a read error. In nucleotides, the CDR3 is TGTTCCAGCAGCCAGGGCGGGGGTGAAGCTTTCTTT. This gives the protein CSSSQGGGEAFF. The V and J genes are TRBV7-9 and TRBJ1-1, with D maybe TRBD1 (5 bases). Germline-derived CDR1 and CDR2 are SEHNR and FQNEAQ (reference sequence). CDR3 length equals 12 residues. Looking up the rest from reference TRBV7-9 and TRBJ1-1 gives the full variable domain: DTGVSQNPRHKITKRGQNVTFRCDPISEHNRLYWYRQTLGQGPEFLTYFQNEAQLEKSRLLSDRFSAERPKGSFSTLEIQRTEQGDSAMYLCSSSQGGGEAFFGQGTRLTVV.

The chain is built from TRBV10-3 and TRBJ2-7; possibly TRBD2 for D (6 bases). The germline CDR1 and CDR2 sequences are ENHRY and SYGVKD. This CDR3 is built from 15 residues. Trimming took off 0 bases at V and 5 bases at J, with 14 bases between the two ends. CDR3 nucleotides: TGTGCCATCAGTGAGTCCGGGGGAAATCTTCACGAGCAGTACTTC. Amino acids: CAISESGGNLHEQYF.

With respect to this clone: The junction differs from germline at one of its ends, possibly a read error. The chain is built from TRBV4-1 and TRBJ2-7; the match to TRBD1 covers 10 bases. Germline CDR1 and CDR2: MGHRA and YSYEKL. The CDR3 is made up of 16 amino acids. For the CDR3, the DNA is TGCGCCAGCAGTCAAGAAGGACAGGGGGGCTCCTACGAGCAGTACTTC. Its protein is CASSQEGQGGSYEQYF.

There are a few counts of this clone. This chain connects TRBV30 to TRBJ1-2; TRBD1 matches 10 bases. Germline-derived CDR1 and CDR2 are GTSNPN and SVGIG (reference sequence). CDR3 length equals 16 residues. V lost 4 bases and J lost 6; bases outside the gene matches: 14. The CDR3 region has the DNA TGTGCCTGGACCCGACAGGGGGCGCGCGGTGTCGATGGCTACACCTTC. As protein: CAWTRQGARGVDGYTF.

The V call is TRBV29-1, the J call TRBJ1-2; 8 bases match TRBD1. The V gene end was trimmed by 5 bases and the J gene end by 6 bases; junction bases not matched to a gene: 2. Germline V gives CDR1 SQVTM, CDR2 ANQGSEA. The CDR3 contains 11 residues. In DNA form, the CDR3 reads TGCAGCGTTAAGACAGGGGATGGCTACACCTTC. This encodes CSVKTGDGYTF.

The chain uses TRBV30 and TRBJ1-2; D is ambiguous. V lost 0 bases to trimming and J lost 4 bases, with 12 bases between them. Germline V gene sequence: CDR1 GTSNPN, CDR2 SVGIG (reference sequence). The CDR3 extends over 14 amino acids. CDR3 protein: CAWSVTNTGYGYTF. In DNA, the CDR3 is TGTGCCTGGAGTGTTACCAATACGGGCTATGGCTACACCTTC.

CDR3 bases: TGTGCCAGCAGTTCCGACGGACTAGCGGGAGCGTCGCCTTACGAGCAGTACTTC. Its protein is CASSSDGLAGASPYEQYF. The chain couples TRBV28 to TRBJ2-7, with 13 bases fitting TRBD2. The germline V gene has CDR1 MDHEN and CDR2 SYDVKM. Germline trimming cut 4 bases from V and 4 bases from J; bases unmatched to any gene: 13. CDR3 size: 18 residues.

J is TRBJ1-2 and V is TRBV9; no definite D call. Trimming left V 4 bases short and J 4 bases short, with 5 bases between. CDR3 length: 11 residues. CDR1 and CDR2 from the germline V gene are SGDLS and YYNGEE. This CDR3 reads CASSHSYGYTF. The CDR3 nucleotides are TGTGCCAGCAGCCACAGCTATGGCTACACCTTC.

The chain recombines TRBV15 with TRBJ1-4; the D gene is possibly TRBD1 (6 bases). V shed 0 bases and J shed 10 bases, with 9 bases lying between them. Germline V CDR1 and CDR2: LNHNV, YYDKDF (reference sequence). CDR3 length: 13 amino acids. The CDR3 DNA follows: TGTGCCACCAGCAGAGATTCAGGGGCAAAACTGTTTTTT. The encoded protein is CATSRDSGAKLFF.

The genes are TRBV10-3 and TRBJ2-5; TRBD1 agrees at 10 bases. Germline assignment: CDR1 ENHRY and CDR2 SYGVKD. The CDR3 extends over 15 amino acids. With V trimmed by 3 bases and J by 3 bases, 4 bases remained unmatched. The CDR3 DNA reads TGTGCCATCAGTGAACCCGGGACAGGGGAAGAGACCCAGTACTTC. Translating it yields CAISEPGTGEETQYF.

Only one count was recorded for this clone. The chain combines TRBV5-4 with TRBJ1-2, with 9 bases fitting TRBD1. The V segment lost 6 bases and the J segment 11 bases; nucleotides outside the gene matches: 8. The CDR3 extends over 12 amino acids. Germline CDR1 and CDR2: SGHNT and YYREEE (reference sequence). CDR3 loop: CASTGQDRGYTF. CDR3 DNA: TGTGCCAGCACAGGGCAGGACAGGGGATACACCTTC.

The chain recombines TRBV18 with TRBJ2-5; D may be TRBD1 (5 bases). Germline CDR1 reads KGHSH; CDR2 reads LQKENI. The CDR3 contains 14 residues. The ends were cut back, 3 bases at V and 1 base at J, with 9 bases in the middle. The CDR3 DNA reads as TGTGCCAGCTCACCTTGGGGCCCCCAAGAGACCCAGTACTTC. It encodes CASSPWGPQETQYF.

CDR3 loop: CASSDRVNQPQHF. CDR3 DNA: TGTGCCAGCAGTGATCGGGTGAATCAGCCCCAGCATTTT. The gene calls are TRBV2 and TRBJ1-5; D is ambiguous. Germline values: CDR1 SNHLY, CDR2 FYNNEI. Trimming removed 3 bases at V and 4 bases at J, with 7 bases between. There are 13 residues in the CDR3.

DNA for the CDR3: TGTGCCAGCAGCCTTGGACAGGCGAACACTGAAGCTTTCTTT. Amino acid sequence: CASSLGQANTEAFF. V and J are TRBV5-5 and TRBJ1-1, with 7 bases identical to TRBD1. Trimming cost V 4 bases and J 1 base; bases outside gene matches: 4. Germline CDR1 SGHKS, CDR2 YYEKEE (reference sequence). The CDR3 runs 14 residues.

CDR3 in DNA: TGTGCCAGCAGTTCTTACGACCGGAGCCTTGGCTACACCTTC. Its protein product is CASSSYDRSLGYTF. The chain couples TRBV27 to TRBJ1-2; the D is unclear. V lost 4 bases, J lost 7 bases, and 16 bases lay in between. Germline assignment: CDR1 MNHEY and CDR2 SMNVEV (reference sequence). This CDR3 contains 14 residues.

This chain uses TRBV6-6 with TRBJ2-7; TRBD1 matches 7 bases. The germline gives CDR1 MNHNY, CDR2 SVGAGI (reference sequence). CDR3 length: 15 residues. V was clipped by 6 bases and J by 7 bases; unmatched bases: 15. The CDR3 DNA is TGTGCCAGCAGACCTTCACAGGGGCTTGGTGGTGAGCAGTACTTC. It yields the protein CASRPSQGLGGEQYF.